This TCR beta chain was identified during a study of shared clonotypes between healthy human individuals. The study's findings and limits: Clonotype sharing across four donors was observed for around 5% of naive CD4 clonotypes. In general, naive subsets displayed greater estimated richness than memory subsets did. Depth of sequencing was expected to influence donor clonotype sharing.

Germline CDR1 SEHNR, CDR2 FQNEAQ (reference sequence). The CDR3 is 14 residues long. Trimming removed 2 bases at V and 4 bases at J, with 12 bases between. The repertoire was sequenced with immunoSEQ multiplex PCR; TCRdb's copy has only in-frame clones and lacks some. Of roughly 2,300,000 clones in the sample, just under 95% were seen once. The sample holds one count of this clone. Its target is unknown. The sequencing sample was made of naive CD4+ T cells from PBMCs. The subset denotes: CD45RA+ positively selected. This TCR was recovered from a man younger than 35 in good health. Some clones in this sample may be carry-over from other donors' samples. The chain is built from TRBV7-9 and TRBJ2-7, with a possible D match to TRBD1 (5 bases). In DNA form, the CDR3 reads TGTGCCAGCAGCTTAAGGCAGGGTCATTACGAGCAGTACTTC. Translating gives CASSLRQGHYEQYF.